A selection of T cell receptor beta chains follows, all from one sample in a study of control samples from healthy donors and cancer patients. Repertoires were generated with immunoSEQ multiplex PCR, while TCRdb's copy carries only in-frame clones and drops some. This sample has about 160,000 clones, with about 94% found just once. The sample was PBMCs. Receptors originate from a man in his 60s with colorectal cancer. The CDR3 runs from the conserved cysteine through the conserved F or W. The D gene is left open where the match is weak. Clone size appears in some rows only: once, few, many, or a class for an expanded clone.

clone_size,j_call,v_call,cdr3_length,d_call,cdr3_nt,cdr3_aa
NA,TRBJ1-5,TRBV7-9,14,TRBD1,TGTGCCAGCAGCGGTCAGGGGGGAGATCAGCCCCAGCATTTT,CASSGQGGDQPQHF
NA,TRBJ1-1,TRBV6-5,14,NA,TGTGCCAGCACCGGAAGGATGACGGCCACTGAAGCTTTCTTT,CASTGRMTATEAFF
NA,TRBJ1-1,TRBV7-9,15,TRBD1,TGTGCCAGCAGCTTTGGGGGACAGGGGTATACTGAAGCTTTCTTT,CASSFGGQGYTEAFF
NA,TRBJ2-5,TRBV18,15,TRBD1,TGTGCCAGCTCACTAAACAGGGGGCGGCAAGAGACCCAGTACTTC,CASSLNRGRQETQYF
NA,TRBJ2-7,TRBV5-1,14,TRBD1,TGCGCCAGCAGCTCCGGGACAGGGGGTTACGAGCAGTACTTC,CASSSGTGGYEQYF
once,TRBJ2-4,TRBV6-5,13,TRBD2,TGTGCCAGCACCAGAAGCCTAGCGGGGATTCAGTACTTC,CASTRSLAGIQYF
NA,TRBJ1-1,TRBV5-6,16,NA,TGTGCCAGCAGCTTGCGTGGAAATGGGTTGAACACTGAAGCTTTCTTT,CASSLRGNGLNTEAFF
NA,TRBJ1-1,TRBV29-1,13,NA,TGCAGCGTTGCTCAGCTAGTGAACACTGAAGCTTTCTTT,CSVAQLVNTEAFF
NA,TRBJ1-1,TRBV3-1/TRBV3-2,15,NA,TGTGCCAGCAGCCATGATTCAGGAGGCGGCACTGAAGCTTTCTTT,CASSHDSGGGTEAFF
NA,TRBJ1-2,TRBV29-1,13,TRBD1,TGCAGCGTTGAGGGACAGGGGGCGGGGGGCTACACCTTC,CSVEGQGAGGYTF
NA,TRBJ2-5,TRBV5-1,16,TRBD1,TGCGCCAGCAGCGCCGGGACAGGGGGGTACCAAGAGACCCAGTACTTC,CASSAGTGGYQETQYF
NA,TRBJ1-1,TRBV19,14,TRBD1,TGTGCCAGTAGTTTCCCCGACAGGGATACTGAAGCTTTCTTT,CASSFPDRDTEAFF
few,TRBJ2-3,TRBV2,15,TRBD2,TGTGCCAGCAGTTACGGGGGGGCCGAGACAGATACGCAGTATTTT,CASSYGGAETDTQYF
NA,TRBJ1-5,TRBV27,16,TRBD1,TGTGCCAGCAGTTTAACACAGGGGGATAGCAATCAGCCCCAGCATTTT,CASSLTQGDSNQPQHF
NA,TRBJ1-6,TRBV5-1,14,NA,TGCGCCAGCAGCACCGACAGCTTTAATTCACCCCTCCACTTT,CASSTDSFNSPLHF
NA,TRBJ1-2,TRBV10-1,14,NA,TGCGCCAGCAGTCCCGGGGGAACTAGCTATGGCTACACCTTC,CASSPGGTSYGYTF
few,TRBJ2-6,TRBV7-9,17,NA,TGTGCCAGCAGCTCCCGGGACAAACTCTCTGGGGCCAACGTCCTGACTTTC,CASSSRDKLSGANVLTF
NA,TRBJ1-2,TRBV5-1,14,TRBD1,TGCGCCAGCAGCTGGGGACAGCAGGACTATGGCTACACCTTC,CASSWGQQDYGYTF
NA,TRBJ1-1,TRBV6-5,14,NA,TGTGCCAGCAGCCGGCTGGCGGGGCACACTGAAGCTTTCTTT,CASSRLAGHTEAFF
NA,TRBJ2-5,TRBV6-5,15,NA,TGTGCCAGCAGTTACTCGAGTAGGGTGCAAGAGACCCAGTACTTC,CASSYSSRVQETQYF
NA,TRBJ1-1,TRBV4-3,20,NA,TGCGCCAGCAGCCAAGATCCCCAGGCGATCCCCGATCGCTTGAACACTGAAGCTTTCTTT,CASSQDPQAIPDRLNTEAFF
NA,TRBJ2-2,TRBV7-9,15,NA,TGTGCCAGCAGCCCGCGGACTGGGAACACCGGGGAGCTGTTTTTT,CASSPRTGNTGELFF
NA,TRBJ1-4,TRBV19,14,NA,TGTGCCAGTAGCGCCGGGACATCGGATGAAAAACTGTTTTTT,CASSAGTSDEKLFF
NA,TRBJ1-2,TRBV12-3/TRBV12-4,12,NA,TGTGCCAGCACCCTGAGGGGAATCGGCTACACCTTC,CASTLRGIGYTF
NA,TRBJ1-2,TRBV3-1/TRBV3-2,14,NA,TGTGCCAGCAGCTTAACAGGGACCGACTATGGCTACACCTTC,CASSLTGTDYGYTF
NA,TRBJ1-1,TRBV27,16,NA,TGTGCCAGCAGAAGAGATTTTAGAGGGAGAGACACTGAAGCTTTCTTT,CASRRDFRGRDTEAFF
NA,TRBJ1-5,TRBV4-1,16,NA,TGCGCCAGCAGCCAAGGAGGCGGGTTTGAAGTCCGGCCCCAGCATTTT,CASSQGGGFEVRPQHF